The 25 T cell receptor beta chains below come from one sample, sequenced in a study of blood T cell repertoires in COVID-19. TCRdb's copy holds only in-frame clones and misses some; the assay was immunoSEQ multiplex PCR. This sample yields 50,000 to 70,000 clones, of which approximately 90% are seen a single time; approximately 10% belongs to the top ten. The sample was peripheral blood. These receptors all stem from a woman older than 75 with active COVID-19.

The gene calls are TRBV18 and TRBJ2-1, with D perhaps TRBD1 (6 bases). CDR1 is KGHSH, CDR2 LQKENI, per germline. CDR3 length: 16 amino acids. Trimming shortened V by 3 bases and J by 9 bases, and 21 bases separated the two germline ends. The CDR3 coding sequence is TGTGCCAGCTCACCTATCGTAGGGGGATCGGTCGGTGAGCAGTTCTTC. Translating it yields CASSPIVGGSVGEQFF.

This clone was detected once. The chain has TRBV9 and TRBJ2-7; the D gene is possibly TRBD1 (6 bases). This CDR3 has 15 amino acids. CDR1 is SGDLS, CDR2 YYNGEE, per germline. The V end was cut by 4 bases, the J end by 0 bases, with 14 bases between. The CDR3 DNA follows: TGTGCCAGCAGCCCTGGTGGGGGCCTCTCCTACGAGCAGTACTTC. It codes for CASSPGGGLSYEQYF.

This chain connects TRBV20-1 to TRBJ2-5; 7 nucleotides match TRBD1. V shed 7 bases and J 3 bases; nucleotides not matched to a gene: 2. This CDR3 contains 11 residues. The germline V gene has CDR1 DFQATT and CDR2 SNEGSKA (reference sequence). CDR3 nucleotide sequence: TGCAGTGTAGGGACAGAAGAGACCCAGTACTTC. Its protein is CSVGTEETQYF.

The J gene is TRBJ2-6, the V gene TRBV5-1, with D possibly TRBD2 on 5 matching bases. V was clipped by 4 bases and J by 2 bases, with 19 bases between them. Germline V gene sequence: CDR1 SGHRS, CDR2 YFSETQ. The CDR3 is 18 residues long. The DNA for the CDR3 is TGCGCCAGCAGCCGAAATAACGTACGGGGAACTGGGGCCAACGTCCTGACTTTC. It is translated as CASSRNNVRGTGANVLTF.

This clone occurred a few times. J is TRBJ2-7 and V is TRBV27; 8 bases match TRBD2. The CDR3 covers 14 residues. J lost 4 bases, V lost 3 bases, and 5 bases had no gene match. From germline, CDR1 is MNHEY and CDR2 SMNVEV (reference sequence). The CDR3 sequence: CASSLSSGIYEQYF. DNA for the CDR3: TGTGCCAGCAGTTTGAGTAGCGGGATTTACGAGCAGTACTTC.

This sequence joins TRBV28 and TRBJ1-4; D is unclear. V lost 3 bases, J lost 0 bases, and 5 bases lay in between. Per germline, CDR1 MDHEN and CDR2 SYDVKM. The CDR3 is 14 amino acids. CDR3 sequence (DNA): TGTGCCAGCAGTTTTTATGCAACTAATGAAAAACTGTTTTTT. Translated: CASSFYATNEKLFF.

CDR3 protein: CASSSPSGGTDTQYF. Written as DNA, the CDR3 is TGTGCCAGCAGCTCCCCTAGCGGGGGCACAGATACGCAGTATTTT. This rearrangement joins TRBV6-5 to TRBJ2-3; 9 bases fit TRBD2. Germline assignment: CDR1 MNHEY and CDR2 SVGAGI. The CDR3 is made up of 15 amino acids. J gave up 1 base and V 6 bases, and 5 bases lay outside the gene matches.

The chain employs TRBV11-2 and TRBJ2-3, with a tentative D call TRBD2 (7 bases). Per the germline V gene, CDR1 is SGHAT and CDR2 is FQNNGV. The V end was cut by 8 bases, the J end by 2 bases, with 14 bases between. CDR3 length: 14 residues. DNA of the CDR3: TGTGCCAGCGCGGGGGCTTGGGCCACAGATACGCAGTATTTT. Residues: CASAGAWATDTQYF.

This chain connects TRBV11-3 to TRBJ1-1; 7 nucleotides agree with TRBD1. This CDR3 is 11 amino acids long. The V gene end was trimmed by 5 bases and the J gene end by 11 bases; junction bases not matched to a gene: 5. Per the germline V gene, CDR1 is SGHNT and CDR2 is YENEEA. The DNA for the CDR3 is TGTGCCAGCAGCGGGGACAGTGGGGCTTTCTTT. Its translation is CASSGDSGAFF.

V is TRBV20-1 and J is TRBJ1-1; 9 nucleotides match TRBD1. Germline V gene lookup returns CDR1 DFQATT and CDR2 SNEGSKA (reference sequence). This CDR3 is built from 14 residues. V dropped 3 bases and J dropped 5; count of bases not matched to a gene: 7. The CDR3 DNA is TGCAGTGCTAGTGAGGGACAGGGAGAAACTGAAGCTTTCTTT. Amino acids: CSASEGQGETEAFF.

In this sample, this clone turned up once. The J gene is TRBJ2-7, the V gene TRBV12-3 or TRBV12-4, with TRBD1 matching 8 bases. The CDR3 has 13 amino acids. The V and J ends lost 4 bases and 3 bases, in that order; junction bases with no gene match: 2. In nucleotides, the CDR3 is TGTGCCAGCAGTTCCGGGACAGGCTACGAGCAGTACTTC. It translates to CASSSGTGYEQYF.

Here the CDR3 DNA reads TGTGCCAGCAGCCAGTTGCGGGACTCGAGGCCCCAGCATTTT. Its protein is CASSQLRDSRPQHF. The chain couples TRBV3-1 (or the pseudogene TRBV3-2) to TRBJ1-5; D is possibly TRBD1 (5 bases). Germline V gene lookup returns CDR1 LGHDT and CDR2 YNNKEL (reference sequence). The ends were cut back, 3 bases at V and 9 bases at J, with 15 bases in the middle. This CDR3 has 14 residues.

The rearrangement uses TRBV5-5 and TRBJ1-4; 7 bases agree with TRBD1. The CDR3 contains 16 residues. V was clipped by 4 bases and J by 0 bases; unmatched bases: 6. CDR1 is SGHKS, CDR2 YYEKEE, per germline (reference sequence). The CDR3 nucleotides are TGTGCCAGCAGCCCGACAGGGAGCGCAACTAATGAAAAACTGTTTTTT. Its translation is CASSPTGSATNEKLFF.

This clone came up once. The genes are TRBV5-1 and TRBJ2-7; D call uncertain. Germline V lookup: CDR1 SGHRS, CDR2 YFSETQ. V lost 0 bases and J 1 base, leaving 5 bases between the germline ends. The length of the CDR3 is 13 residues. The CDR3 protein is CASSLDNSYEQYF. CDR3 in DNA: TGCGCCAGCAGCTTGGACAATTCCTACGAGCAGTACTTC.

The chain joins TRBV3-1 (or the pseudogene TRBV3-2) to TRBJ1-2; 9 nucleotides line up with TRBD1. Germline CDR1 reads LGHDT; CDR2 reads YNNKEL (reference sequence). The CDR3 contains 17 residues. After removal of 3 bases from V and 8 bases from J, the junction contained 16 bases not matched to a gene. The CDR3 DNA sequence: TGTGCCAGCAGCCATGTGGTTTCCGGGACAGGGACCTCGGGCTACACCTTC. Protein product: CASSHVVSGTGTSGYTF.

This chain uses TRBV7-2 with TRBJ1-6; no clear D. Germline values: CDR1 SGHTA, CDR2 FQGNSA. The CDR3 totals 16 residues. Trimming took 4 bases from V and 6 from J, leaving 16 bases between them. CDR3 sequence reads: CASSYSGGVANSPLHF. CDR3 nucleotide sequence: TGTGCCAGCAGCTATTCAGGCGGGGTTGCTAATTCACCCCTCCACTTT.

The chain employs TRBV5-6 and TRBJ2-5, with D possibly TRBD2 on 6 matching bases. Germline V CDR1 and CDR2: SGHDT, YYEEEE. The V end lost 1 base, the J end lost 5 bases, and 15 bases lay between the germline ends. This CDR3 comprises 15 residues. The CDR3 reads CASSLSSLAGETQYF. The CDR3, as DNA: TGTGCCAGCAGCTTGTCGTCACTAGCCGGGGAGACCCAGTACTTC.

The chain has TRBV28 and TRBJ2-7, with TRBD2 matching over 7 bases. CDR3 length: 12 amino acids. Germline V gene sequence: CDR1 MDHEN, CDR2 SYDVKM. V trimming: 8 bases; J trimming: 2 bases; junction bases outside the gene matches: 3. Here the CDR3 DNA reads TGTGCCAGCGAGGGACTAACCTACGAGCAGTACTTC. The encoded protein is CASEGLTYEQYF.

This clone was seen just once. The chain links TRBV6-1 to TRBJ2-7; the match to TRBD2 covers 10 bases. The CDR3 extends over 17 amino acids. The V gene end was trimmed by 1 base and the J gene end by 2 bases; junction bases not matched to a gene: 8. The germline gives CDR1 MNHNS, CDR2 SASEGT. DNA for the CDR3: TGTGCCAGCAGTGAAGTAGTGTCTAGCGGGAGCCCCTACGAGCAGTACTTC. This sequence encodes CASSEVVSSGSPYEQYF.

V gene TRBV5-6 combines with J gene TRBJ2-3, with 7 bases lining up with TRBD2. The CDR3 runs 16 residues. CDR1 and CDR2 from the germline V gene are SGHDT and YYEEEE. V trimming: 1 base; J trimming: 0 bases; junction bases outside the gene matches: 5. CDR3 DNA: TGTGCCAGCAGCTTGTATGCGGGAGAAAGCACAGATACGCAGTATTTT. It specifies CASSLYAGESTDTQYF.

V gene TRBV20-1 combines with J gene TRBJ1-1, with D possibly matching TRBD1 (5 bases). Germline CDR1 reads DFQATT; CDR2 reads SNEGSKA (reference sequence). Deletions cut 6 bases from V and 3 bases from J, with 8 bases between. The CDR3 has 11 residues. CDR3 coding DNA: TGCAGTGCGGGCAGGGACACTGAAGCTTTCTTT. Amino acids: CSAGRDTEAFF.

This chain connects TRBV7-9 to TRBJ1-6; D uncertain. Germline V CDR1 and CDR2: SEHNR, FQNEAQ (reference sequence). V was cut by 5 bases and J by 5 bases, with 7 bases left in between. The CDR3 is 13 amino acids. The DNA of the CDR3 is TGTGCCAGCAGCCCCAGTGATAATTCACCCCTCCACTTT. This encodes CASSPSDNSPLHF. Supplemented by reference TRBV7-9 and TRBJ1-6, the full variable domain reads DTGVSQNPRHKITKRGQNVTFRCDPISEHNRLYWYRQTLGQGPEFLTYFQNEAQLEKSRLLSDRFSAERPKGSFSTLEIQRTEQGDSAMYLCASSPSDNSPLHFGNGTRLTVT.

J is TRBJ2-1 and V is TRBV11-2; 13 bases are a match to TRBD2. With 4 bases clipped from V and 7 bases from J, the junction kept 13 bases outside the gene matches. From germline, CDR1 is SGHAT and CDR2 FQNNGV. The CDR3 has 18 residues. This CDR3 reads CASSSQLAGGHKENEQFF. DNA for the CDR3: TGTGCCAGCAGCTCGCAACTAGCGGGAGGGCACAAGGAGAATGAGCAGTTCTTC. Looking up the rest from reference TRBV11-2 and TRBJ2-1 gives the full variable domain: EAGVAQSPRYKIIEKRQSVAFWCNPISGHATLYWYQQILGQGPKLLIQFQNNGVVDDSQLPKDRFSAERLKGVDSTLKIQPAKLEDSAVYLCASSSQLAGGHKENEQFFGPGTRLTVL.

The CDR3 coding sequence is TGTGCCAGCAGACCAAACAGGGCAGATACGCAGTATTTT. This codes for CASRPNRADTQYF. The rearrangement links TRBV27 to TRBJ2-3; TRBD1 is a possible D gene (6 bases). The CDR3 is made up of 13 amino acids. V lost 6 bases to trimming and J lost 4 bases, with 11 bases between them. From germline, CDR1 is MNHEY and CDR2 SMNVEV (reference sequence).

This chain uses TRBV27 with TRBJ2-7; tentatively, D is TRBD2 (6 bases). This CDR3 is built from 11 residues. CDR1 and CDR2 from the germline V gene are MNHEY and SMNVEV (reference sequence). Deletions cut 3 bases from V and 6 bases from J, with 6 bases between. CDR3 loop: CASSLGGEQYF. For the CDR3, the DNA is TGTGCCAGCAGTTTGGGGGGCGAGCAGTACTTC.